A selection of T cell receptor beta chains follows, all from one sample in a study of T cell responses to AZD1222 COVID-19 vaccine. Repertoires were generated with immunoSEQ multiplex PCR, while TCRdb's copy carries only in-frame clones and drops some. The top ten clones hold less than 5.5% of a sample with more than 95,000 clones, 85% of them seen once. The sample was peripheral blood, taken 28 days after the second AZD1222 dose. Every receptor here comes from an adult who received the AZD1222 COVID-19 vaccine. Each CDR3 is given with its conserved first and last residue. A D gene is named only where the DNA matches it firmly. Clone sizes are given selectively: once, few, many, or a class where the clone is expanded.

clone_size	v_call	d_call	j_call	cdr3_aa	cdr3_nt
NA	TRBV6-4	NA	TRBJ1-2	CASSDPDLYGYTF	TGTGCCAGCAGTGACCCGGACCTATATGGCTACACCTTC
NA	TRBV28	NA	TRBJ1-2	CASSSDGGDYGYTF	TGTGCCAGCAGTTCGGACGGAGGCGACTATGGCTACACCTTC
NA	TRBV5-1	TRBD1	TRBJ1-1	CASSLGTGNFKEAFF	TGCGCCAGCAGCTTGGGGACAGGGAATTTCAAGGAAGCTTTCTTT
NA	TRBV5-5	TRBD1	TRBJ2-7	CASSPLRTGRSYEQYF	TGTGCCAGCAGCCCATTAAGGACAGGACGCTCCTACGAGCAGTACTTC
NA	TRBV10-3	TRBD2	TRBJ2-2	CAISGRLAGADTGELFF	TGTGCCATCAGTGGGCGACTAGCGGGGGCGGACACCGGGGAGCTGTTTTTT
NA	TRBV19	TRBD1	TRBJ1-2	CASSRQGNGYTF	TGTGCCAGTAGCCGACAGGGGAATGGCTACACCTTC
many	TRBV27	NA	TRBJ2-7	CATGTSPYEQYF	TGTGCCACCGGGACGTCGCCCTACGAGCAGTACTTC
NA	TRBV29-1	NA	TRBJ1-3	CSVETYGTIYF	TGCAGCGTTGAGACCTATGGTACCATATATTTT
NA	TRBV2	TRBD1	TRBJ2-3	CASSEKALFRTGLTDTQYF	TGTGCCAGCAGTGAAAAAGCTTTGTTTAGGACAGGGCTCACAGATACGCAGTATTTT
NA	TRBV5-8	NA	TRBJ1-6	CASSWGGRDPYNSPLHF	TGTGCCAGCAGCTGGGGAGGTCGGGACCCCTATAATTCACCCCTCCACTTT
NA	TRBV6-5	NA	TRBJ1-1	CASSYSGTPRIEAFF	TGTGCCAGCAGTTACTCAGGGACACCGAGGATTGAAGCTTTCTTT
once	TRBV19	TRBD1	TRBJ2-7	CASSVLQGGEQYF	TGTGCCAGTAGTGTACTACAGGGGGGTGAGCAGTACTTC
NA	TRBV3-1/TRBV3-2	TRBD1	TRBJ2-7	CASSQQQGGYEQYF	TGTGCCAGCAGCCAGCAACAGGGGGGCTACGAGCAGTACTTC
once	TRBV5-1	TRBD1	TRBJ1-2	CASSPRDSAGYTF	TGCGCCAGCAGCCCGAGGGACAGCGCTGGCTACACCTTC
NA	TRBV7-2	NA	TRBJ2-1	CASTELRGHNEQFF	TGTGCCAGCACCGAGCTTAGAGGTCACAATGAGCAGTTCTTC
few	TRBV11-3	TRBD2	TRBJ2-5	CASSPGGIAGGLVETQYF	TGTGCCAGCAGCCCTGGAGGTATCGCGGGGGGGCTTGTGGAGACCCAGTACTTC
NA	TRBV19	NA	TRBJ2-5	CASGRETQYF	TGTGCCAGCGGGCGGGAGACCCAGTACTTC
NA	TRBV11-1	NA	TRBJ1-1	CASSLQGREAFF	TGTGCCAGCAGCTTACAGGGCCGTGAAGCTTTCTTT
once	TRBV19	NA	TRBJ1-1	CASKSTRNTEAFF	TGTGCCAGTAAATCGACACGGAACACTGAAGCTTTCTTT
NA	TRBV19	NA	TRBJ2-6	CASSMPWGANVLTF	TGTGCCAGTAGTATGCCCTGGGGGGCCAACGTCCTGACTTTC
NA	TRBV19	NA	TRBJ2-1	CASSISATGPYNEQFF	TGTGCCAGTAGTATCTCTGCGACGGGCCCCTACAATGAGCAGTTCTTC
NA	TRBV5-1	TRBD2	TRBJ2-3	CASLRGGWTDTQYF	TGCGCCAGCCTCCGGGGGGGTTGGACAGATACGCAGTATTTT
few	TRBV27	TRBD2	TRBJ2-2	CASTTMASGAQNTGELFF	TGTGCCAGCACCACTATGGCGAGCGGGGCACAGAACACCGGGGAGCTGTTTTTT